These T cell receptor beta chains were read from a single sample in a study of cytomegalovirus exposure and HLA in healthy donors. TCRdb keeps only in-frame clones here, not all; method: immunoSEQ multiplex PCR. The table lists under 150,000 clones, 79% of them singletons. Sequencing input: PBMCs. These receptors all come from a male donor in good health and CMV-seronegative. CDR3s include the opening cysteine and the closing phenylalanine or tryptophan. Each record gives: D gene, J gene, clone size, V gene, CDR3 protein, CDR3 DNA. D genes are given only for firm matches. Clone size, where shown, is once, few, many, or a class for clones that have expanded.

>NA|TRBJ2-5|NA|TRBV5-1
CASSPDTLLETQYF
TGCGCCAGCAGCCCTGACACTCTGTTGGAGACCCAGTACTTC
>TRBD1|TRBJ2-5|NA|TRBV7-2
CASSRQGQETQYF
TGTGCCAGCAGCCGACAGGGCCAAGAGACCCAGTACTTC
>NA|TRBJ1-4|NA|TRBV30
CAWRQGQANEKLFF
TGTGCCTGGAGGCAGGGGCAAGCTAATGAAAAACTGTTTTTT
>TRBD1|TRBJ1-1|NA|TRBV6-5
CASSYGRGRTEAFF
TGTGCCAGCAGTTACGGCAGGGGGAGGACTGAAGCTTTCTTT
>TRBD1|TRBJ1-2|NA|TRBV9
CASSVVPGGEYGYTF
TGTGCCAGCAGCGTAGTCCCAGGGGGCGAGTATGGCTACACCTTC
>TRBD1|TRBJ2-7|NA|TRBV6-5
CASRGPGQGTYEQYF
TGTGCCAGCAGGGGACCGGGACAGGGCACCTACGAGCAGTACTTC
>NA|TRBJ1-2|NA|TRBV6-1
CASSEGARYGYTF
TGTGCCAGCAGTGAGGGGGCGCGCTATGGCTACACCTTC
>TRBD1|TRBJ1-4|NA|TRBV2
CASSNLQGNNHLGEKLFF
TGTGCCAGCAGCAATCTACAGGGGAACAATCACCTGGGGGAAAAACTGTTTTTT
>NA|TRBJ2-7|NA|TRBV11-3
CASSLDMGRNYEQYF
TGTGCCAGCAGCTTAGATATGGGGAGAAACTACGAGCAGTACTTC
>TRBD2|TRBJ2-5|NA|TRBV7-9
CASSFGTSGQSQETQYF
TGTGCCAGCAGCTTCGGGACTAGTGGGCAATCTCAAGAGACCCAGTACTTC
>NA|TRBJ1-5|NA|TRBV30
CAWSQDSNQPQHF
TGTGCCTGGAGCCAGGATAGCAATCAGCCCCAGCATTTT
>NA|TRBJ2-2|NA|TRBV5-1
CASTPLTGSTGELLF
TGCGCCAGCACCCCCCTGACGGGGAGCACCGGGGAGCTGCTTTTT
>NA|TRBJ2-2|NA|TRBV12-5
CASAQGGTGELFF
TGTGCTAGTGCCCAGGGGGGCACCGGGGAGCTGTTTTTT
>NA|TRBJ1-5|NA|TRBV15
CATTLGGFDQPQHF
TGTGCCACCACCCTTGGAGGGTTTGATCAGCCCCAGCATTTT
>TRBD1|TRBJ2-2|NA|TRBV30
CAWSTRQGSTGELFF
TGTGCCTGGAGTACTCGACAGGGTTCAACCGGGGAGCTGTTTTTT
>TRBD1|TRBJ2-2|NA|TRBV29-1
CSVAGQGAAGELFF
TGCAGCGTTGCGGGACAGGGGGCGGCCGGGGAGCTGTTTTTT
>TRBD1|TRBJ1-6|NA|TRBV19
CASNDSGQGAISPLHF
TGTGCCAGTAATGACTCGGGACAGGGGGCTATATCACCCCTCCACTTT
>TRBD1|TRBJ1-6|NA|TRBV7-9
CASSLLDRRNSPLHF
TGTGCCAGCAGCTTATTGGACAGGAGAAATTCACCCCTCCACTTT
>TRBD2|TRBJ2-1|NA|TRBV9
CASSPASGDYNEQFF
TGTGCCAGCAGCCCCGCTAGCGGGGACTACAATGAGCAGTTCTTC
>NA|TRBJ2-2|NA|TRBV7-2
CASSAQGLAGELFF
TGTGCCAGCAGCGCTCAGGGTCTCGCCGGGGAGCTGTTTTTT
>TRBD2|TRBJ2-5|once|TRBV5-4
CASSTGGGIYQETQYF
TGTGCCAGTTCCACGGGCGGGGGGATCTACCAAGAGACCCAGTACTTC
>NA|TRBJ2-5|NA|TRBV5-1
CASSLSAGQETQYF
TGCGCCAGCAGCTTGTCCGCAGGACAAGAGACCCAGTACTTC
>NA|TRBJ1-6|NA|TRBV30
CAWSAGFSPLHF
TGTGCCTGGAGTGCCGGGTTTTCACCCCTCCACTTT
>TRBD2|TRBJ2-1|NA|TRBV4-3
CASSQGEGRADNEQFF
TGCGCCAGCAGCCAAGGGGAAGGGAGGGCAGACAATGAGCAGTTCTTC
>TRBD1|TRBJ1-5|few|TRBV2
CASSGTGGNQPQHF
TGTGCCAGCAGTGGGACAGGGGGCAATCAGCCCCAGCATTTT
>TRBD2|TRBJ2-3|NA|TRBV6-6
CASSPAGGPVTDTQYF
TGTGCCAGCAGTCCAGCGGGGGGGCCAGTCACAGATACGCAGTATTTT
>NA|TRBJ2-7|NA|TRBV29-1
CSIQSSERGAPRPYYEQYF
TGCAGCATCCAATCCTCTGAACGGGGGGCTCCCCGCCCTTACTACGAGCAGTACTTC
>TRBD1|TRBJ1-3|NA|TRBV5-1
CASSLDRSMSGNTIYF
TGCGCCAGCAGCCTGGACAGGTCGATGTCTGGAAACACCATATATTTT
>TRBD1|TRBJ1-6|NA|TRBV5-4
CASSTGPETGFDSPLHF
TGTGCCAGCAGCACCGGGCCTGAGACAGGGTTTGATTCACCCCTCCACTTT
>NA|TRBJ2-5|NA|TRBV12-5
CASGLRGQETQYF
TGTGCTAGTGGTTTACGGGGGCAAGAGACCCAGTACTTC
>TRBD1|TRBJ1-5|NA|TRBV15
CATSRQSPQGDQPQHF
TGTGCCACCAGCCGTCAGTCCCCCCAGGGGGATCAGCCCCAGCATTTT
>NA|TRBJ1-4|NA|TRBV7-9
CASSPYRMGREKLFF
TGTGCCAGCAGCCCGTACCGAATGGGGCGGGAAAAACTGTTTTTT
>NA|TRBJ1-3|once|TRBV9
CASSVGGDGNTIYF
TGTGCCAGCAGCGTCGGGGGAGATGGAAACACCATATATTTT
>TRBD1|TRBJ1-1|NA|TRBV18
CASSPPNPGTANTEAFF
TGTGCCAGCTCACCACCGAACCCCGGGACAGCAAACACTGAAGCTTTCTTT
>TRBD1|TRBJ1-2|NA|TRBV4-3
CASSQDWTGDYGYTF
TGCGCCAGCAGCCAAGATTGGACAGGGGACTATGGCTACACCTTC
>TRBD1|TRBJ1-5|NA|TRBV19
CASRHTGGGQPQHF
TGTGCCAGTAGGCACACAGGGGGCGGTCAGCCCCAGCATTTT
>TRBD1|TRBJ1-4|NA|TRBV18
CASSPDRQSLFF
TGTGCCAGCTCACCGGACAGGCAAAGTCTGTTTTTT
>NA|TRBJ1-6|NA|TRBV5-5
CASSLDSGTANSPLHF
TGTGCCAGCAGCTTGGATAGCGGGACGGCTAATTCACCCCTCCACTTT
>NA|TRBJ2-1|NA|TRBV5-4
CASSTVRDYNEQFF
TGTGCCAGCAGCACCGTTCGGGACTACAATGAGCAGTTCTTC
>NA|TRBJ1-1|NA|TRBV7-3
CASSSRQQYEAFF
TGTGCCAGCAGCTCGAGACAGCAGTATGAAGCTTTCTTT
>NA|TRBJ1-2|NA|TRBV20-1
CSAPREDGYTF
TGCAGTGCCCCCCGGGAGGACGGCTACACCTTC
>TRBD2|TRBJ2-1|NA|TRBV12-5
CASGWRLRASGGATEQFF
TGTGCTAGTGGTTGGCGACTCCGGGCTAGCGGGGGGGCCACTGAGCAGTTCTTC
>TRBD1|TRBJ2-5|once|TRBV5-4
CASSFLTGEETQYF
TGTGCCAGCAGCTTTCTTACAGGGGAAGAGACCCAGTACTTC
>TRBD1|TRBJ2-5|NA|TRBV4-1
CASSQPGQGKEQYF
TGCGCCAGCAGCCAACCGGGACAGGGTAAGGAGCAGTACTTC
>TRBD1|TRBJ1-1|NA|TRBV30
CAWSVLGQGVYQAFF
TGTGCCTGGAGTGTACTTGGACAGGGGGTTTATCAAGCTTTCTTT
>TRBD1|TRBJ1-1|NA|TRBV7-2
CASSKQGASEAFF
TGTGCCAGCAGCAAACAGGGGGCGTCTGAAGCTTTCTTT
>NA|TRBJ1-4|few|TRBV5-6
CASSQGTNEKLFF
TGTGCCAGCAGCCAGGGGACTAATGAAAAACTGTTTTTT
>NA|TRBJ2-3|NA|TRBV14
CASSPSAQSADTQYF
TGTGCCAGCAGCCCCTCGGCCCAGAGCGCAGATACGCAGTATTTT